A single sample gave rise to the 3 T cell receptor beta chains below, sequenced in a study of T-cell reconstitution after alpha-beta-depleted transplantation in children listed by TCRdb under 2016. The treatment or condition tag for this specimen amounts to: allogeneic hematopoietic cell transplantation with graft depleted of TCRalphabeta T cells and CD19 B cells. To prepare the library, PCR was applied. Sequencing used an Illumina HiSeq 2500. TCR library preparation used molecular barcoding, with unique molecular identifiers applied to normalize quantification of the TCRbeta repertoire. TCRdb reran the public reads through fastp at Q25 and MiXCR, keeping productive beta chains. Entries that share a CDR3 protein sequence are merged under the most common genes and DNA. The sample yields 250,000 to 400,000 distinct CDR3 sequences; approximately 20% were counted once. The top ten hold approximately 11% of the sample.

The sample here was PBMCs, mostly from graft donor cells, taken 180 days after TCRalphabeta/CD19-depleted stem cell transplant. The receptors derive from a male patient under 18 who had a stem cell transplant for acute lymphoblastic leukemia, so the T cells may come from the graft donor.

V gene TRBV20-1 combines with J gene TRBJ2-7; D possibly corresponds to TRBD1 (5 bases). CDR1 and CDR2 (germline): DFQATT, SNEGSKA (reference sequence). Trimming left V 3 bases short and J 3 bases short, with 15 bases between. The CDR3 covers 14 residues. CDR3: CSASRSLGDYEQYF. The CDR3 DNA reads TGCAGTGCTAGTCGGAGTCTAGGGGACTACGAGCAGTACTTC.

Regarding this clonotype: The junction shows a germline mismatch at one end, possibly a read error. The V call is TRBV2, the J call TRBJ1-1, with no clear D. The germline V gene has CDR1 SNHLY and CDR2 FYNNEI. The CDR3 is made up of 15 amino acids. CDR3 sequence reads: CASREAAAMNTEAFF. The CDR3 DNA sequence: TGTGCCAGCAGGGAAGCGGCAGCTATGAACACTGAAGCTTTCTTT.

The gene calls are TRBV20-1 and TRBJ2-6; D remains ambiguous. The CDR3 is made up of 12 amino acids. V was trimmed by 4 bases and J by 2 bases, leaving 3 bases between them. Germline-derived CDR1 and CDR2 are DFQATT and SNEGSKA (reference sequence). Here the CDR3 DNA reads TGCAGTGCTAAACCTGGGGCCAACGTCCTGACTTTC. Its protein product is CSAKPGANVLTF.